What follows describes a single TCR beta chain. In the study's own analysis: The authors estimated nucleated cell counts from reference gene primer amplification. Assay: immunoSEQ multiplex PCR; the TCRdb copy retains only in-frame clones and omits some. V, J and clone size were drawn from that table, and D and trimming were deduced from the DNA. The profile shows 350,000 or so clones, about 90% of them singletons. Germline V gene data show CDR1 as SGHNT and CDR2 as YYREEE (reference sequence). Trimming pared 4 bases from V and 1 base from J, leaving 6 bases between. The CDR3 is 14 residues long. The source of the sample is a study of blood T cell repertoires in COVID-19. In the study overall: The samples span acute and convalescent COVID-19 from the United States, Italy and Spain. Sources were T cells, B-cell-depleted T cells, or PBMCs; the material itself was cDNA or gDNA.

The source material was peripheral blood. J is TRBJ2-6 and V is TRBV5-4; the D is unclear. The receptor comes from a man aged 18 to 30 with active or convalescent COVID-19. The CDR3 coding sequence is TGTGCCAGCAGCCTAATTTCTGGGGCCAACGTCCTGACTTTC. Amino acid sequence: CASSLISGANVLTF.